This record concerns one T cell receptor (beta chain) sequence. Recovered status in Cohort 3 required two negative PCRs, clearance, or symptom resolution. The data derive from a study of blood T cell repertoires in COVID-19. The wider study: Samples came from the United States, Italy and Spain, spanning acute and convalescent COVID-19. PBMCs, B-cell-depleted T cells, or T cells provided the cDNA or gDNA that made up the material.

CDR1 and CDR2 from the germline V gene are MNHEY and SMNVEV (reference sequence). The length of the CDR3 is 14 residues. Trimming removed 6 bases from V and 6 bases from J, with 17 bases in between. In the original analysis: Nucleated cell number was recorded as an estimate derived from reference gene primer amplification. Profiled with immunoSEQ multiplex PCR; TCRdb holds only in-frame clones, not every one. The V and J calls and clone size are taken from that table; D and trimming were inferred from the DNA. Of a few hundred thousand clones in the sample, roughly 84% were seen once. Sequenced input: PBMCs or T cells enriched from blood (not recorded which). The source of this sequence is a woman aged 30 to 39 who had recovered from COVID-19. This rearrangement joins TRBV27 to TRBJ1-1; TRBD1 might be the D (5 bases). The CDR3 DNA sequence: TGTGCCAGCAGATTCACAGGTGCCCGTCCTGAAGCTTTCTTT. Its translation: CASRFTGARPEAFF.